A single sample is the source of the 16 T cell receptor beta chains below, sequenced in a study of cytomegalovirus exposure and HLA in healthy donors. The PCR contained 60 Vbeta and 13 Jbeta primers. Clones were sequenced by immunoSEQ multiplex PCR, and TCRdb holds only the in-frame ones, with some missing. The data contain 150,000 to 200,000 clones, roughly 85% of them singletons. Sequencing used PBMCs. The source of these receptors is a man in his forties in good health and CMV-seropositive.

V usage is TRBV25-1 and J usage is TRBJ2-2, with TRBD2 identical over 9 bases. This CDR3 has 18 residues. CDR1 MGHDK and CDR2 SYGVNS come from the germline V gene. Unmatched junction bases numbered 11, after V lost 6 bases and J lost 0 bases. The CDR3 protein is CASSGGASGTTNTGELFF. Here the CDR3 DNA reads TGTGCCAGCAGCGGAGGGGCTAGCGGGACAACGAACACCGGGGAGCTGTTTTTT.

The gene calls are TRBV18 and TRBJ1-5; TRBD1 aligns across 9 bases. The trim removed 5 bases at V and 6 bases at J, leaving 11 bases unmatched. CDR3 length: 16 residues. Germline V gene sequence: CDR1 KGHSH, CDR2 LQKENI. CDR3 nucleotide sequence: TGTGCCAGCTCATCTTCACGGGACAGGGTAGGTCAGCCCCAGCATTTT. It specifies CASSSSRDRVGQPQHF. The full variable domain, completed using reference TRBV18 and TRBJ1-5, is NAGVMQNPRHLVRRRGQEARLRCSPMKGHSHVYWYRQLPEEGLKFMVYLQKENIIDESGMPKERFSAEFPKEGPSILRIQQVVRGDSAAYFCASSSSRDRVGQPQHFGDGTRLSIL.

The chain employs TRBV9 and TRBJ2-7, with a weak D call TRBD2 (5 bases). CDR1 and CDR2 from the germline V gene are SGDLS and YYNGEE. The CDR3 runs to 13 residues. The V gene lost 0 bases and the J gene lost 7 bases, with 11 bases spanning the gap. This CDR3 reads CASSVASSGEQYF. As DNA, the CDR3 is TGTGCCAGCAGCGTAGCCAGCTCGGGGGAGCAGTACTTC.

The V and J genes are TRBV5-6 and TRBJ2-5; possible D gene TRBD1, 5 bases. The last part of the DNA fits TRBJ2-7 better; the J call may be wrong. Germline V gene lookup returns CDR1 SGHDT and CDR2 YYEEEE. The CDR3 is 15 amino acids. The CDR3 coding sequence is TGTGCCAGCAGCGCCGGAGACAGTGACCCCTACGAGCAGTACTTC. This translates into CASSAGDSDPYEQYF.

This clone was counted only a few times. V is TRBV2 and J is TRBJ1-1; D is perhaps TRBD1 (5 bases). Looked up from germline, CDR1 is SNHLY and CDR2 is FYNNEI. Trimming stripped 4 bases from V and 7 bases from J, with 7 bases between. The CDR3 is made up of 11 amino acids. CDR3 region: CASSGQNEAFF. The CDR3 DNA reads TGTGCCAGCAGTGGACAGAATGAAGCTTTCTTT.

V and J are TRBV27 and TRBJ2-7, with 7 nucleotides matching TRBD1. This CDR3 is built from 15 residues. J lost 3 bases, V lost 2 bases, and 7 bases had no gene match. Per the germline V gene, CDR1 is MNHEY and CDR2 is SMNVEV (reference sequence). The CDR3 reads CASSLITGVNYEQYF. Written as DNA, the CDR3 is TGTGCCAGCAGTTTAATCACAGGGGTGAACTACGAGCAGTACTTC.

V usage is TRBV13 and J usage is TRBJ2-3; perhaps TRBD1 as D (5 bases). This CDR3 spans 13 amino acids. The ends were cut back, 6 bases at V and 6 bases at J, with 13 bases in the middle. In germline, CDR1 is PRHDT, CDR2 FYEKMQ (reference sequence). The CDR3 sequence is CASSLPGLDTQYF. CDR3 nucleotide sequence: TGTGCCAGCAGTCTGCCAGGGCTGGATACGCAGTATTTT.

The chain employs TRBV23-1 and TRBJ1-6; D ambiguous. TRBV23-1 belongs to the ORF category, with a function that is uncertain. V was clipped by 1 base and J by 7 bases, with 5 bases between them. The CDR3 loop spans 13 amino acids. The CDR3 DNA sequence: TGCGCCAGCAGTCAATTCGTAAATTCACCCCTCCACTTT. Translated: CASSQFVNSPLHF.

The chain employs TRBV10-3 and TRBJ1-6; 7 bases agree with TRBD1. The CDR3 runs 15 residues. The V gene's germline CDR1 is ENHRY and CDR2 SYGVKD. J gave up 4 bases and V 4 bases, and 4 bases lay outside the gene matches. The CDR3 coding sequence is TGTGCCATCAGTGTGGGGACAGATTATAATTCACCCCTCCACTTT. The encoded protein is CAISVGTDYNSPLHF.

This chain joins TRBV11-2 and TRBJ2-7; 12 bases are a match to TRBD1. Per the germline V gene, CDR1 is SGHAT and CDR2 is FQNNGV. Trimming took 6 bases from V and 1 from J; bases not matched to a gene: 10. The CDR3 has 17 residues. As DNA, the CDR3 is TGTGCCAGCAGTCTTTTTGGGGGACAGGGGGCTTCCTACGAGCAGTACTTC. Translated, it gives CASSLFGGQGASYEQYF.

The V and J genes are TRBV19 and TRBJ2-3; 7 bases match TRBD1. V lost 6 bases, J lost 4 bases, and 13 bases stayed unmatched. Germline CDR1 reads LNHDA; CDR2 reads SQIVND (reference sequence). This CDR3 contains 16 residues. The DNA of the CDR3 is TGTGCCAGTAGCCCCGCCCCTGACAGGGACCCAGATACGCAGTATTTT. This encodes CASSPAPDRDPDTQYF. The full variable domain, with the rest looked up from reference TRBV19 and TRBJ2-3, is DGGITQSPKYLFRKEGQNVTLSCEQNLNHDAMYWYRQDPGQGLRLIYYSQIVNDFQKGDIAEGYSVSREKKESFPLTVTSAQKNPTAFYLCASSPAPDRDPDTQYFGPGTRLTVL.

This clone has just a few counts. This CDR3 reads CASSLWSTDTQYF. In DNA form, the CDR3 reads TGTGCCAGCAGCCTATGGAGCACAGATACGCAGTATTTT. The chain employs TRBV5-6 and TRBJ2-3; no reliable D call. V lost 4 bases and J 0 bases, leaving 6 bases between the germline ends. This CDR3 is built from 13 residues. CDR1 is SGHDT, CDR2 YYEEEE, per germline.

Concerning this clone itself: One end of the junction is discordant with germline, which a read error may explain. V usage is TRBV11-2 and J usage is TRBJ2-1; TRBD2 matches 9 bases. Germline assignment: CDR1 SGHAT and CDR2 FQNNGV. The CDR3 is made up of 14 amino acids. CDR3 bases: TGTGCCAGCAGCTTAGTAGCGGGAGCGACTGGGGCACTCTTC. It is translated as CASSLVAGATGALF.

This clone was counted a single time. The V call is TRBV11-2, the J call TRBJ1-1, with a possible D match to TRBD1 (5 bases). This CDR3 has 14 amino acids. Trimming pared 2 bases from V and 1 base from J, leaving 8 bases between. Per the germline V gene, CDR1 is SGHAT and CDR2 is FQNNGV. The DNA of the CDR3 is TGTGCCAGCAGCTTATCAAGGGGGAACACTGAAGCTTTCTTT. It yields the protein CASSLSRGNTEAFF.

This chain uses TRBV7-6 with TRBJ2-4; 7 nucleotides match TRBD2. The J segment lost 5 bases and the V segment lost 2 bases, leaving 15 bases of the junction unmatched. Germline CDR1 reads SGHVS; CDR2 reads FNYEAQ. This CDR3 comprises 18 residues. The CDR3 DNA is TGTGCCAGCAGCTTAAATCCCTCCTGGCGGGAGAAGGAAAACATTCAGTACTTC. Amino acids: CASSLNPSWREKENIQYF. Based on the CDR3 plus reference TRBV7-6 and TRBJ2-4, the full variable domain is GAGVSQSPRYKVTKRGQDVALRCDPISGHVSLYWYRQALGQGPEFLTYFNYEAQQDKSGLPNDRFSAERPEGSISTLTIQRTEQRDSAMYRCASSLNPSWREKENIQYFGAGTRLSVL.

The V gene is TRBV6-1, the J gene TRBJ2-3; 9 bases fit TRBD2. The CDR3 has 15 residues. CDR1 and CDR2 (germline): MNHNS, SASEGT. The V and J ends lost 4 bases and 5 bases, in that order; junction bases with no gene match: 7. Here the CDR3 DNA reads TGTGCCAGCAGTGGGTTAGCGGGAGCCCTAGATACGCAGTATTTT. It specifies CASSGLAGALDTQYF.